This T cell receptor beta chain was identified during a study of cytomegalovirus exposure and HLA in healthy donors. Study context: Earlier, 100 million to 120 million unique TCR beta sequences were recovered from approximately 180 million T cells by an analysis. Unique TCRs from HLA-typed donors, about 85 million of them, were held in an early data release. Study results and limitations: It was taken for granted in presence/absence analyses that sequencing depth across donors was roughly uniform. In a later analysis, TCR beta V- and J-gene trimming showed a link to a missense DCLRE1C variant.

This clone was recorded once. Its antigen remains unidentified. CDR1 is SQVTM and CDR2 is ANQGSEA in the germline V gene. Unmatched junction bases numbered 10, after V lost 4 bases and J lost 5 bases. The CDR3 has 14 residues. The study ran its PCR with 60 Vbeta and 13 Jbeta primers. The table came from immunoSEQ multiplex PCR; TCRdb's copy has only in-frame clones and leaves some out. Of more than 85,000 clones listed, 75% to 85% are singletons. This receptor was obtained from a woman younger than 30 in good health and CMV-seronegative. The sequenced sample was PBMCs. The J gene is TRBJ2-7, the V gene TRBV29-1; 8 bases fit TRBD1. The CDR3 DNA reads TGCAGCGTTGCCTGGGACAGGACTTTCGACGAGCAGTACTTC. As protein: CSVAWDRTFDEQYF.